What follows is one T cell receptor (beta chain) and its context. The ends were cut back, 2 bases at V and 1 base at J, with 14 bases in the middle. The germline V gene has CDR1 LGHNA and CDR2 YSLEER. The CDR3 totals 16 residues. The data were taken from a study of blood T cell repertoires in COVID-19. Study-wide background: Material from acute and convalescent COVID-19 was sourced from the United States, Italy and Spain. PBMCs, B-cell-depleted T cells, or T cells provided the cDNA or gDNA that made up the material.

In the authors' methods: Reference gene primer amplification in the assay estimated nucleated cell counts. Measured with immunoSEQ multiplex PCR; TCRdb has only the in-frame clones, and not every one. V and J calls and clone size follow that table, whereas D and trimming were derived from the DNA. The sample includes over 90,000 clones, 75% to 90% of them seen just once. Specimen: peripheral blood. The TCR sequence derives from a human donor in a cohort sampled during active COVID-19. The chain is built from TRBV4-3 and TRBJ1-1; no clear D. The CDR3 protein is CASSQSYSQENTEAFF. The CDR3 DNA sequence: TGCGCCAGCAGCCAATCCTACTCCCAGGAGAACACTGAAGCTTTCTTT.